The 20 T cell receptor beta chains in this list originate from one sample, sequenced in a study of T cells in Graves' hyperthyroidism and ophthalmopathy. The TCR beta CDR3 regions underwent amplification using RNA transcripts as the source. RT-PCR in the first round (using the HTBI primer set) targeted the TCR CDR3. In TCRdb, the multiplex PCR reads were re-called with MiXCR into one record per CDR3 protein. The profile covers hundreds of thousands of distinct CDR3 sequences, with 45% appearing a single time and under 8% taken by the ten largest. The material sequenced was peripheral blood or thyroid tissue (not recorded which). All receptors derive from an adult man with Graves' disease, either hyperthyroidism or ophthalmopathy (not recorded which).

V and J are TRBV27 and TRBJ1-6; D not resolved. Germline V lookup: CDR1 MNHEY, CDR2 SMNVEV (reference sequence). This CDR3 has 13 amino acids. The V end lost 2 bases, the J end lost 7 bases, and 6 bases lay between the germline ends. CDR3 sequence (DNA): TGTGCCAGCAGTTTAAGGTGGAATTCACCCCTCCACTTT. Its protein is CASSLRWNSPLHF.

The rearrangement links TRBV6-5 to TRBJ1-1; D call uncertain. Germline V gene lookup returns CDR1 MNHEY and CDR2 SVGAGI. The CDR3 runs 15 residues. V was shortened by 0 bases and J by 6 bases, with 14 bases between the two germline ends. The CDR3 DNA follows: TGTGCCAGCAGTTACTCCTCCCTTCCGCGATCTGAAGCTTTCTTT. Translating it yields CASSYSSLPRSEAFF.

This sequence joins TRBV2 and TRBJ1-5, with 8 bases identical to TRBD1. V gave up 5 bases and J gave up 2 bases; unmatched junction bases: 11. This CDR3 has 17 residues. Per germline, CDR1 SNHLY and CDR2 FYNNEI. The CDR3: CASSRGQEALGNQPQHF. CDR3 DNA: TGTGCCAGCAGTCGGGGACAGGAAGCATTGGGCAATCAGCCCCAGCATTTT.

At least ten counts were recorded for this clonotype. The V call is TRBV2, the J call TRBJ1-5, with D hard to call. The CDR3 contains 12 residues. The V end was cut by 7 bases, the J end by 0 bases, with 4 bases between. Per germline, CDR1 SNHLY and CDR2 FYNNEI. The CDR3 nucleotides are TGTGCCAGCACCTATAGCAATCAGCCCCAGCATTTT. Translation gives CASTYSNQPQHF.

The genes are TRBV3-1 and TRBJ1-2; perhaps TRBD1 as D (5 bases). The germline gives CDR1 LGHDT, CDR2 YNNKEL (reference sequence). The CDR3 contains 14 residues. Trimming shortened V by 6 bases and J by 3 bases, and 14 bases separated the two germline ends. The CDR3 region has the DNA TGTGCCAGCAGTCGCGGGAGGGACTACTATGGCTACACCTTC. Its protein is CASSRGRDYYGYTF.

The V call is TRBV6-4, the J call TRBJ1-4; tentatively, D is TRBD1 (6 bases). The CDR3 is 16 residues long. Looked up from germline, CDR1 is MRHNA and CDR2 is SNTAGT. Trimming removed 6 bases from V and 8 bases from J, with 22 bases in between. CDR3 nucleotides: TGTGCCAGCAGGACGCCCTCGGGGGGGGCACTGGAAAAACTGTTTTTT. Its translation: CASRTPSGGALEKLFF.

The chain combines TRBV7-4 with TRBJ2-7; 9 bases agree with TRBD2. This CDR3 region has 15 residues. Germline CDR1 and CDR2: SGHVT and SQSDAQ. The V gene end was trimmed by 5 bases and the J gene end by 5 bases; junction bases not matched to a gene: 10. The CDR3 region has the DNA TGTGCCAGCAGCCAAGGGACTAGCAAGGGGGACGAGCAGTACTTC. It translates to CASSQGTSKGDEQYF.

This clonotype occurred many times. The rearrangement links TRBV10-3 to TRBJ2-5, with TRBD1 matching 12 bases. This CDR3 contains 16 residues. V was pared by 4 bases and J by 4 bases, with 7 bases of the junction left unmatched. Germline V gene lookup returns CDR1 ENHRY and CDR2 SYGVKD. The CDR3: CAISGSGQGAGETQYF. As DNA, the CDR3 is TGTGCCATCAGTGGATCGGGACAGGGGGCAGGAGAGACCCAGTACTTC.

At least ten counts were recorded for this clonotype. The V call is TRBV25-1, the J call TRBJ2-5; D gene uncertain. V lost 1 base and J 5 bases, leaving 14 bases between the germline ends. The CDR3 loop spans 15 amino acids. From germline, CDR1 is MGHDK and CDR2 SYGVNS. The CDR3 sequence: CASSEFGDLVETQYF. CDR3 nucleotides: TGTGCCAGCAGTGAATTTGGGGATCTCGTTGAGACCCAGTACTTC.

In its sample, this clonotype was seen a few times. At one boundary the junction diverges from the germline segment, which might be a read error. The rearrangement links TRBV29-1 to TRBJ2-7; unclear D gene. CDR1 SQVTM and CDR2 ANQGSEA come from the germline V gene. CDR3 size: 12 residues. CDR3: CSAETDSYGQYF. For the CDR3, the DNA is TGCAGCGCTGAAACCGATTCCTACGGGCAGTACTTC.

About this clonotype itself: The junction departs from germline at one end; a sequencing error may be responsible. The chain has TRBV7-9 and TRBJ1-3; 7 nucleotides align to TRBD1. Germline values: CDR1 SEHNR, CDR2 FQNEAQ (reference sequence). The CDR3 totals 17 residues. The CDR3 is CASSQGGTASSGNTTYF. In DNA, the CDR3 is TGCGCCAGCAGCCAAGGGGGGACAGCCAGCTCTGGAAACACCACATATTTT.

The chain's CDR3 is CASKGTGENYGYTF. The CDR3 DNA follows: TGTGCCAGCAAAGGGACAGGGGAAAACTATGGCTACACCTTC. The rearrangement links TRBV2 to TRBJ1-2; 10 bases are shared with TRBD1. CDR3 length: 14 residues. The V and J ends lost 7 bases and 2 bases, in that order; junction bases with no gene match: 4. Germline V CDR1 and CDR2: SNHLY, FYNNEI.

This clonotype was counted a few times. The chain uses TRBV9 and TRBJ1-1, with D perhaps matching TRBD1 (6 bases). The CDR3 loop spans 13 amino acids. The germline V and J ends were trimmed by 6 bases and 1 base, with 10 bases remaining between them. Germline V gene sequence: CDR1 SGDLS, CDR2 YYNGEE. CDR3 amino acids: CASTKGENTEAFF. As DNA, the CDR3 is TGTGCCAGCACGAAGGGGGAGAACACTGAAGCTTTCTTT.

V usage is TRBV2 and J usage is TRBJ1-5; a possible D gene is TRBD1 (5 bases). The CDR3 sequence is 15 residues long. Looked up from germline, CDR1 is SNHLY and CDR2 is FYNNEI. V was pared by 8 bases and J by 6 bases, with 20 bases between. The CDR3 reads CASRARQGVRQPQHF. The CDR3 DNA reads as TGTGCCAGCCGTGCAAGGCAGGGCGTTCGTCAGCCCCAGCATTTT. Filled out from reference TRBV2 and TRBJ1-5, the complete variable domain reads EPEVTQTPSHQVTQMGQEVILRCVPISNHLYFYWYRQILGQKVEFLVSFYNNEISEKSEIFDDQFSVERPDGSNFTLKIRSTKLEDSAMYFCASRARQGVRQPQHFGDGTRLSIL.

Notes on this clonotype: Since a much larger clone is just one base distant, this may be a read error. The CDR3 nucleotides are TGTGCCAGCAGCCAAACCGGGGCTAACCATGGCTACACCTTC. As protein: CASSQTGANHGYTF. The rearrangement joins TRBV7-3 to TRBJ1-2, with TRBD1 as a possible D gene (5 bases). The CDR3 loop spans 14 amino acids. Germline-derived CDR1 and CDR2 are SGHTA and FQGTGA. The full variable domain, its missing parts supplied by reference TRBV7-3 and TRBJ1-2, is GAGVSQTPSNKVTEKGKYVELRCDPISGHTALYWYRQSLGQGPEFLIYFQGTGAADDSGLPNDRFFAVRPEGSVSTLKIQRTERGDSAVYLCASSQTGANHGYTFGSGTRLTVV.

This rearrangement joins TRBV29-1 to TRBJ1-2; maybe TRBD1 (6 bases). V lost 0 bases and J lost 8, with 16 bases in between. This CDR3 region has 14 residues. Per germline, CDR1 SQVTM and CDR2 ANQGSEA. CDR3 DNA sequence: TGCAGCGTTGAAGAAGGGGGAATCGCGGGCGGCTACACCTTC. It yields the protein CSVEEGGIAGGYTF.

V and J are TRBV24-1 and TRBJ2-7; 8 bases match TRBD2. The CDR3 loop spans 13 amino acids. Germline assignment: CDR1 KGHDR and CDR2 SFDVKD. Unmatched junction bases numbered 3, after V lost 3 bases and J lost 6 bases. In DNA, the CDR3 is TGTGCCACCAGTGATGCCGGGACTAGCGAGCAGTACTTC. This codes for CATSDAGTSEQYF.

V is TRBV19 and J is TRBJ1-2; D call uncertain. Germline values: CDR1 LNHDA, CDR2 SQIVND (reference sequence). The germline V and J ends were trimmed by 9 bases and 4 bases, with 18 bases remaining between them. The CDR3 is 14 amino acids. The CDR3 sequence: CASRGARQAYGYTF. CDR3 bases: TGTGCCAGCAGAGGCGCTCGGCAGGCCTATGGCTACACCTTC.

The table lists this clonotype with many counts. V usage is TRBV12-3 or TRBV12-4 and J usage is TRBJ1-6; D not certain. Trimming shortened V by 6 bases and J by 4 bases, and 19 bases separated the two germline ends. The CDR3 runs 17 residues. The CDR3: CASSRDGPSTYNSPLHF. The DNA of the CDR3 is TGTGCCAGCAGCCGAGATGGACCTTCTACGTATAATTCACCCCTCCACTTT.

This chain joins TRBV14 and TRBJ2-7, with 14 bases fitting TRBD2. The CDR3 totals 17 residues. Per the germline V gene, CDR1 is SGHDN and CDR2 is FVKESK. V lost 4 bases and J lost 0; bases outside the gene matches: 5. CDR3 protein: CASSLGTSGGLSYEQYF. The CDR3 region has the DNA TGTGCCAGCAGCCTAGGGACTAGCGGGGGCCTCTCCTACGAGCAGTACTTC.